This T cell receptor (beta chain) stems from a study of blood T cell repertoires in COVID-19. Looking at the study overall: The study drew acute and convalescent COVID-19 samples from the United States, Italy and Spain.

In the original analysis: Reference gene primer amplification in the assay estimated nucleated cell counts. This table comes from immunoSEQ multiplex PCR, and its TCRdb copy is limited to in-frame clones, with some not included. The V and J calls and the clone size are those of that table, but D and trimming were determined from the DNA. The sample carries approximately 160,000 clones, roughly 80% recorded once. V lost 0 bases to trimming and J lost 7 bases; unmatched junction nucleotides: 9. This CDR3 is built from 15 residues. Per germline, CDR1 MNHNS and CDR2 SASEGT. The sequenced material came from peripheral blood. The V call is TRBV6-1, the J call TRBJ2-7; 7 bases match TRBD1. The source is a man aged 55 to 70 with acute or convalescent COVID-19. Here the CDR3 reads CASSEAFLSQGEQYF. The CDR3 DNA is TGTGCCAGCAGTGAAGCGTTTCTCTCACAGGGGGAGCAGTACTTC.